This is a list of T cell receptor beta chains from one sample in a study of T-cell memory formation after mild COVID-19. Each CDR3 protein is one row after TCRdb ran MiXCR on the 5' RACE reads. Of around 130,000 distinct CDR3 sequences in the sample, 13% to 15% were seen once. The sequenced material came from PBMCs or a T cell subset sorted from them (not recorded which). The receptors here all came from an adult woman who had mild COVID-19 (a few samples of this study predate the infection). Cell type and time point are not known. Each CDR3 is given with its conserved first and last residue. D genes are given only for firm matches. Clone size, where shown, is once, few, many, or a class for clones that have expanded.

TRBJ2-1 | - | TRBV10-3 | - | TGTGCCATCAGTGAGCCCAAAGTAACAGGGTCCTACAATGAGCAGTTCTTC | CAISEPKVTGSYNEQFF
TRBJ2-5 | - | TRBV29-1 | - | TGCAGCGTTGAAGGTTTGGTGGAAGGAGAGACCCAGTACTTC | CSVEGLVEGETQYF
TRBJ2-5 | - | TRBV11-2 | few | TGTGCCAGCAGCGACTTCAGGGAGACCCAGTACTTC | CASSDFRETQYF
TRBJ2-2 | TRBD2 | TRBV12-3/TRBV12-4 | few | TGTGCCAGCAGTTTATCCGGGGGGGCTCCCGGGGAGCTGTTTTTT | CASSLSGGAPGELFF
TRBJ1-1 | TRBD1 | TRBV6-5 | few | TGTGCCAGCAGTTCGCCAGGGGGGAAAACTGAAGCTTTCTTT | CASSSPGGKTEAFF
TRBJ2-7 | - | TRBV12-3/TRBV12-4 | - | TGTGCCAGCAGTTCAGCCCGGATAGGGCCAAGCTCCTACGAGCAGTACTTC | CASSSARIGPSSYEQYF
TRBJ1-1 | TRBD1 | TRBV19 | - | TGTGCCAGTACCCGGGACAGGGGGACTGAAGCTTTCTTT | CASTRDRGTEAFF
TRBJ1-4 | - | TRBV2 | - | TGTGCCAGCAGGACCAGGGGTGAAAAACTGTTTTTT | CASRTRGEKLFF
TRBJ2-7 | - | TRBV15 | few | TGTGCCACCAGCAGGAGTGCAGGGAGCTCCTACGAGCAGTACTTC | CATSRSAGSSYEQYF
TRBJ2-7 | - | TRBV5-1 | - | TGCGCCAGCACCTCCTCGGACACTGAAATTTACGAGCAGTACTTC | CASTSSDTEIYEQYF
TRBJ1-1 | - | TRBV6-2/TRBV6-3 | - | TGTGCCAGCAGTTATGAGGTTGGCAAGGGACATGTTGCGAACACTGAAGCTTTCTTT | CASSYEVGKGHVANTEAFF
TRBJ2-2 | - | TRBV5-1 | many | TGCGCCAGCAGCTTGGTAGGGTCTCGGACCGGGGAGCTGTTCTTT | CASSLVGSRTGELFF
TRBJ2-5 | TRBD1 | TRBV27 | few | TGTGCCAGCAGTCCGGGACAGGTGGACCAAGAGACCCAGTACTTC | CASSPGQVDQETQYF
TRBJ1-1 | - | TRBV6-6 | once | TGTGCCAGCAGTTACAGGGTTAACCTGAACACTGAAGCTTTCTTT | CASSYRVNLNTEAFF
TRBJ2-3 | - | TRBV9 | few | TGTGCCAGCAGCTTTTCCTCCAGGGAATCAGATACGCAGTATTTT | CASSFSSRESDTQYF
TRBJ1-3 | - | TRBV15 | few | TGTGCCACCAGCAGAGACAGGCACCACTCTGGAAACACCATATATTTT | CATSRDRHHSGNTIYF
TRBJ2-3 | TRBD2 | TRBV27 | - | TGTGCCAGCAGTGTACTAGCGGAAAGCACAGATACGCAGTATTTT | CASSVLAESTDTQYF
TRBJ2-3 | - | TRBV12-3/TRBV12-4 | once | TGTGCCAGCAGTTTCCCGGCGGGAGATACGCAGTATTTT | CASSFPAGDTQYF
TRBJ2-1 | - | TRBV9 | few | TGTGCCAGCAGCGTCTCCGGGACCCACAATGAGCAGTTCTTC | CASSVSGTHNEQFF
TRBJ1-1 | - | TRBV28 | - | TGTGCCAGCAGGCCAGTAACAGGGTTGGGCACTGAAGCTTTCTTT | CASRPVTGLGTEAFF
TRBJ2-3 | TRBD2 | TRBV7-9 | - | TGTGCCAGCAGCCCGACTAGCGGGAGGGCCCGAGATACGCAGTATTTT | CASSPTSGRARDTQYF
TRBJ2-3 | - | TRBV4-2 | - | TGTGCCAGCAGCCCAGAGGAACCAGATACGCAGTATTTT | CASSPEEPDTQYF
TRBJ2-4 | - | TRBV12-3/TRBV12-4 | few | TGTGCCAGCAGTTTAGCTGGGCTAGCCAAAAACATTCAGTACTTC | CASSLAGLAKNIQYF
TRBJ1-1 | TRBD1 | TRBV2 | - | TGTGCCAGCAGTGAAGCGATTGGAGGACAGGGGAACACTGAAGCTTTCTTT | CASSEAIGGQGNTEAFF
TRBJ2-5 | TRBD2 | TRBV5-1 | few | TGCGCCAGCAGCTTACCAGCGGGGGACCAAGAGACCCAGTACTTC | CASSLPAGDQETQYF
TRBJ2-3 | - | TRBV4-2 | few | TGTGCCAGCGCTTCAGAGAGCACAGATACGCAGTATTTT | CASASESTDTQYF
TRBJ2-7 | - | TRBV5-4 | - | TGTGCCAGCAGCTTGGATAGCAGGGGCTACGAGCAGTACTTC | CASSLDSRGYEQYF
TRBJ1-3 | - | TRBV30 | few | TGTGCCTGGTGTTCAGGGAACTCTGGAAACACCATATATTTT | CAWCSGNSGNTIYF
TRBJ1-1 | TRBD1 | TRBV7-9 | few | TGTGCCAGCAGTTCTACAGGGGAGGGACGGACTGAAGCTTTCTTT | CASSSTGEGRTEAFF
TRBJ2-7 | - | TRBV12-3/TRBV12-4 | few | TGTGCCAGCATAGGCGAGACACGGAGTGAGCAGTACTTC | CASIGETRSEQYF
TRBJ1-1 | - | TRBV5-1 | few | TGCGCCACCACTGGTGGAGAGGGCGACACTGAAGCTTTCTTT | CATTGGEGDTEAFF
TRBJ1-4 | - | TRBV6-2/TRBV6-3 | many | TGTGCCAGCAGTTACTCTGACCGGAGGAATGAAAAACTGTTTTTT | CASSYSDRRNEKLFF
TRBJ2-7 | TRBD1 | TRBV5-1 | - | TGCGCCAGCAGCACCTACTCGACAGGGGGCTACGAGCAGTACTTC | CASSTYSTGGYEQYF
TRBJ2-1 | TRBD2 | TRBV7-8 | - | TGTGCCAGCGGGGGGACTAACTCCTACAATGAGCAGTTCTTC | CASGGTNSYNEQFF
TRBJ2-1 | - | TRBV27 | - | TGTGCCAGCAGACTAGGGGTTACCTACAATGAGCAGTTCTTC | CASRLGVTYNEQFF
TRBJ2-2 | TRBD2 | TRBV6-1 | - | TGTGCCAGCAGTGAAGCGGCGGGAGACACCGGGGAGCTGTTTTTT | CASSEAAGDTGELFF
TRBJ2-3 | TRBD1 | TRBV12-3/TRBV12-4 | few | TGTGCCGGACAGGACCACACAGATACGCAGTATTTT | CAGQDHTDTQYF
TRBJ2-3 | - | TRBV12-3/TRBV12-4 | few | TGTGCCTCATGGGGGGTCGGCACAGATACGCAGTATTTT | CASWGVGTDTQYF
TRBJ2-1 | - | TRBV27 | few | TGTGCCAGCAGTTCAAGGCGGCAAAGGCCCTACAATGAGCAGTTCTTC | CASSSRRQRPYNEQFF
TRBJ2-5 | - | TRBV5-1 | few | TGCGCCAGCAGTTTGACAGTTCAAGAGACCCAGTACTTC | CASSLTVQETQYF
TRBJ2-7 | - | TRBV4-2 | - | TGTGCCAGCAGCCCAGAGGTGGGACCTGGGGTCTACGAGCAGTACTTC | CASSPEVGPGVYEQYF
TRBJ1-5 | - | TRBV12-3/TRBV12-4 | - | TGTGCCAGCAGTTTAACGTGGCAGCCCCAGCATTTT | CASSLTWQPQHF
TRBJ2-7 | - | TRBV4-3 | many | TGCGCCAGCAGCCAAGAACTAGGGCCGGCGTACGAGCAGTACTTC | CASSQELGPAYEQYF
TRBJ2-2 | - | TRBV12-3/TRBV12-4 | few | TGTGCCAGCAGTTTATCCGGGGGCAGGAACACCGGGGAGCTGTTTTTT | CASSLSGGRNTGELFF
TRBJ2-7 | - | TRBV13 | few | TGTGCCAGCAGCCCCGCGGGACAGCCCTACGAGCAGTACTTC | CASSPAGQPYEQYF
TRBJ2-1 | TRBD2 | TRBV5-4 | - | TGTGCCAGCAGCCTCCCCCTAGGACTAGCCTACAATGAGCAGTTCTTC | CASSLPLGLAYNEQFF
TRBJ2-1 | TRBD2 | TRBV15 | - | TGTGCCACCCCACTAGCAAGGGGACTAGCGGGAGGGCCCTATGAGCAGTTCTTC | CATPLARGLAGGPYEQFF
TRBJ2-2 | TRBD2 | TRBV3-1 | few | TGTGCCAGGACTGAGCGGGAGGGCCCCGGGGAGCTGTTTTTT | CARTEREGPGELFF